A single sample is the source of the 31 T cell receptor beta chains below, sequenced in a study of radiotherapy plus CTLA-4 blockade in lung cancer. Assay: immunoSEQ multiplex PCR; the TCRdb copy retains only in-frame clones and omits some. The data hold 45,000 to 55,000 clones, with approximately 91% observed a single time. The source material was peripheral blood, sampled from a patient treated with radiotherapy plus ipilimumab. These receptor sequences come from a human donor with non-small cell lung cancer whose response to radiotherapy plus ipilimumab could not be evaluated.

This clone was recorded a few times. The chain couples TRBV6-5 to TRBJ1-4; D is perhaps TRBD1 (5 bases). Trimming pared 0 bases from V and 4 bases from J, leaving 6 bases between. Germline V gene lookup returns CDR1 MNHEY and CDR2 SVGAGI. CDR3 size: 14 residues. This CDR3 reads CASSYSQGNEKLFF. The CDR3 bases are TGTGCCAGCAGTTACTCCCAGGGTAATGAAAAACTGTTTTTT.

The chain has TRBV19 and TRBJ2-5, with 11 bases fitting TRBD1. With 5 bases clipped from V and 1 base from J, the junction kept 3 bases outside the gene matches. There are 15 residues in the CDR3. Germline V lookup: CDR1 LNHDA, CDR2 SQIVND (reference sequence). DNA of the CDR3: TGTGCCAGTAGTTGGGACAGGGGGGCCCAAGAGACCCAGTACTTC. It yields the protein CASSWDRGAQETQYF.

The chain employs TRBV2 and TRBJ2-7; D perhaps matches TRBD2 (6 bases). CDR3 length: 15 amino acids. Trimming pared 3 bases from V and 0 bases from J, leaving 12 bases between. CDR1 SNHLY and CDR2 FYNNEI come from the germline V gene. The CDR3 nucleotides read TGTGCCAGCAGTGATACGGTAGCGGCCTCCTACGAGCAGTACTTC. Translating it yields CASSDTVAASYEQYF.

The genes are TRBV6-1 and TRBJ2-1; 14 nucleotides line up with TRBD2. The CDR3 is made up of 13 amino acids. The junction had 9 bases not matched to a gene; V was cut back by 8 bases and J by 15 bases. Per the germline V gene, CDR1 is MNHNS and CDR2 is SASEGT. This CDR3 is CASGTSGGLRSFF. The CDR3 DNA sequence: TGTGCCAGCGGGACTAGCGGGGGTCTCCGGTCGTTCTTC.

This chain uses TRBV4-1 with TRBJ2-2; TRBD2 aligns across 8 bases. CDR3 length: 17 amino acids. Germline trimming cut 1 base from V and 0 bases from J; bases unmatched to any gene: 4. From germline, CDR1 is MGHRA and CDR2 YSYEKL. The CDR3 DNA reads TGCGCCAGCAGCCAAGGGCGGGGGGCGTCGAACACCGGGGAGCTGTTTTTT. Amino acid sequence: CASSQGRGASNTGELFF.

V usage is TRBV7-8 and J usage is TRBJ1-1; weak D call: TRBD1 (6 bases). The CDR3 loop spans 16 amino acids. CDR1 is SGHVS and CDR2 is FQNEAQ in the germline V gene. V lost 4 bases and J lost 0, with 15 bases in between. The chain's CDR3 is CASSSTGMAMNTEAFF. The CDR3, as DNA: TGTGCCAGCAGCTCAACAGGGATGGCGATGAACACTGAAGCTTTCTTT.

The chain couples TRBV5-4 to TRBJ1-1; 8 bases fit TRBD1. In germline, CDR1 is SGHNT, CDR2 YYREEE (reference sequence). V shed 4 bases, J shed 7 bases, and the junction held 9 bases outside the gene matches. The length of the CDR3 is 14 residues. Written as DNA, the CDR3 is TGTGCCAGCAGCGCCGGACAGGGTAGAGGTGAAGCTTTCTTT. Protein product: CASSAGQGRGEAFF. Combining the CDR3 with reference TRBV5-4 and TRBJ1-1 gives the whole variable domain ETGVTQSPTHLIKTRGQQVTLRCSSQSGHNTVSWYQQALGQGPQFIFQYYREEENGRGNFPPRFSGLQFPNYSSELNVNALELDDSALYLCASSAGQGRGEAFFGQGTRLTVV.

The chain employs TRBV7-6 and TRBJ2-3, with 12 bases matching TRBD2. V shed 8 bases, J shed 3 bases, and the junction held 9 bases outside the gene matches. Germline V CDR1 and CDR2: SGHVS, FNYEAQ. The CDR3 extends over 16 amino acids. CDR3 in DNA: TGTGCCAGCGGTCTGACTAGCGGGGGCCGAACAGATACGCAGTATTTT. Translating it yields CASGLTSGGRTDTQYF.

This chain uses TRBV5-6 with TRBJ2-7; 8 bases are shared with TRBD1. The CDR3 loop spans 15 amino acids. V gave up 6 bases and J gave up 2 bases; unmatched junction bases: 10. Germline loops: CDR1 SGHDT, CDR2 YYEEEE. Written as DNA, the CDR3 is TGTGCCAGCAACGCACTCGGGGACAGGCCCTACGAGCAGTACTTC. It translates to CASNALGDRPYEQYF.

The V and J genes are TRBV27 and TRBJ1-2; 7 bases match TRBD1. J lost 4 bases, V lost 3 bases, and 8 bases had no gene match. This CDR3 comprises 15 residues. Looked up from germline, CDR1 is MNHEY and CDR2 is SMNVEV (reference sequence). The CDR3 is CASSFRQGWSYGYTF. The CDR3 DNA sequence: TGTGCCAGCAGTTTCCGACAGGGTTGGAGCTATGGCTACACCTTC.

The CDR3 nucleotides are TGTGCCAGCAGTCGGGGGACTAGCGGGAGAGAAGAGACCCAGTACTTC. This gives the protein CASSRGTSGREETQYF. This chain uses TRBV2 with TRBJ2-5, with 14 bases that match TRBD2. V lost 5 bases, J lost 3 bases, and 5 bases stayed unmatched. From germline, CDR1 is SNHLY and CDR2 FYNNEI. This CDR3 has 16 residues.

The chain couples TRBV4-1 to TRBJ2-3, with 10 bases identical to TRBD2. The CDR3 totals 19 residues. The ends lost 0 bases at V and 0 bases at J; junction bases unmatched: 9. CDR1 and CDR2 from the germline V gene are MGHRA and YSYEKL. Here the CDR3 DNA reads TGCGCCAGCAGCCAAGACCCCGAGCGGGAGGGCCGGAGCACAGATACGCAGTATTTT. Translated: CASSQDPEREGRSTDTQYF.

The V call is TRBV6-5, the J call TRBJ1-4; TRBD1 matches at 10 bases. The CDR3 spans 15 residues. CDR1 and CDR2 (germline): MNHEY, SVGAGI. With V trimmed by 8 bases and J by 7 bases, 10 bases remained unmatched. CDR3 sequence reads: CASATIRDRGEKLFF. The CDR3 nucleotides read TGTGCCAGCGCTACTATCCGGGACAGGGGTGAAAAACTGTTTTTT.

V usage is TRBV9 and J usage is TRBJ2-2; TRBD1 matches 9 bases. The CDR3 is 16 residues long. V lost 4 bases and J lost 2; bases outside the gene matches: 6. Germline assignment: CDR1 SGDLS and CDR2 YYNGEE. The CDR3 region has the DNA TGTGCCAGCAGCTTCTGGGGACAGGGAAACACCGGGGAGCTGTTTTTT. Protein product: CASSFWGQGNTGELFF.

V gene TRBV5-1 combines with J gene TRBJ2-1, with 10 bases matching TRBD2. This CDR3 is 16 amino acids long. CDR1 and CDR2 from the germline V gene are SGHRS and YFSETQ. Losses at the gene ends were 4 bases for V and 5 bases for J; bases not matched to a gene: 9. The CDR3 is CASSPSGGAGNNEQFF. As DNA, the CDR3 is TGCGCCAGCAGCCCAAGCGGGGGGGCAGGAAACAATGAGCAGTTCTTC.

With regard to this clone: Other DNA sequences within the sample encode an identical CDR3. This chain connects TRBV28 to TRBJ2-2; TRBD1 is a possible D gene (5 bases). The CDR3 is made up of 15 amino acids. The germline V and J ends were trimmed by 2 bases and 2 bases, with 9 bases remaining between them. Germline-derived CDR1 and CDR2 are MDHEN and SYDVKM. The CDR3 spells CASSLEGANTGELFF. In nucleotides, the CDR3 is TGTGCCAGCAGTTTAGAAGGGGCTAACACCGGGGAGCTGTTTTTT.

The chain recombines TRBV7-8 with TRBJ2-7; TRBD1 agrees at 8 bases. The CDR3 covers 15 residues. Germline V lookup: CDR1 SGHVS, CDR2 FQNEAQ. Trimming at V came to 2 bases and at J to 1 base, leaving 4 bases not matched to a gene. DNA of the CDR3: TGTGCCAGCAGCTTATTCAGGGGGCAGTCCTACGAGCAGTACTTC. It translates to CASSLFRGQSYEQYF.

The chain couples TRBV4-3 to TRBJ2-3, with 8 positions matching TRBD1. Germline values: CDR1 LGHNA, CDR2 YSLEER. The CDR3 contains 18 residues. Trimming took 0 bases from V and 6 from J; bases not matched to a gene: 14. CDR3 loop: CASSQEMGGQAYLDTQYF. For the CDR3, the DNA is TGCGCCAGCAGCCAAGAAATGGGGGGACAGGCCTATCTGGATACGCAGTATTTT.

As regards this clone: One junction end does not reproduce the germline sequence, and a read error may be involved. The chain combines TRBV2 with TRBJ2-7, with a possible D match to TRBD1 (7 bases). The length of the CDR3 is 12 residues. Looked up from germline, CDR1 is SNHLY and CDR2 is FYNNEI. The CDR3 DNA sequence: TGTGCCAGCAGTGTTTGGCAGGGGGAGGCCCAGTTC. Translating gives CASSVWQGEAQF.

This clone was recorded only once. The chain's CDR3 is CASSLDLAFVGEQYF. The DNA of the CDR3 is TGTGCCAGCAGCTTAGACCTAGCATTCGTGGGGGAGCAGTACTTC. The V call is TRBV7-9, the J call TRBJ2-7; possible D gene TRBD2, 5 bases. The V gene lost 1 base and the J gene lost 7 bases, with 17 bases spanning the gap. Per germline, CDR1 SEHNR and CDR2 FQNEAQ (reference sequence). The CDR3 has 15 residues.

This sequence joins TRBV7-2 and TRBJ2-2; TRBD2 matches 8 bases. This CDR3 is 18 amino acids long. Per germline, CDR1 SGHTA and CDR2 FQGNSA. Unmatched junction bases numbered 13, after V lost 6 bases and J lost 1 base. The CDR3 coding sequence is TGTGCCAGCAGTCCCACGCGGGAGGTCAGTCTGAACACCGGGGAGCTGTTTTTT. Translated: CASSPTREVSLNTGELFF.

This CDR3 is CASSPRLAGLQAANVLTF. For the CDR3, the DNA is TGTGCCAGCAGCCCCCGACTAGCGGGCCTACAAGCGGCCAACGTCCTGACTTTC. V is TRBV5-4 and J is TRBJ2-6; 10 bases agree with TRBD2. The CDR3 runs 18 residues. Germline CDR1 SGHNT, CDR2 YYREEE (reference sequence). V lost 4 bases, J lost 6 bases, and 13 bases stayed unmatched.

The chain recombines TRBV5-1 with TRBJ2-2; maybe TRBD2 (5 bases). The germline V and J ends were trimmed by 1 base and 4 bases, with 11 bases remaining between them. Germline V gives CDR1 SGHRS, CDR2 YFSETQ. This CDR3 is built from 15 residues. CDR3 in amino acids: CASSLSGRATGELFF. The DNA for the CDR3 is TGCGCCAGCAGCTTGAGCGGTCGGGCCACCGGGGAGCTGTTTTTT.

The genes are TRBV5-6 and TRBJ1-5, with 7 bases that match TRBD1. Looked up from germline, CDR1 is SGHDT and CDR2 is YYEEEE. The CDR3 has 16 residues. The V segment lost 5 bases and the J segment 0 bases; nucleotides outside the gene matches: 8. CDR3 sequence: CASSVQGDYSNQPQHF. CDR3 DNA: TGTGCCAGCAGTGTGCAGGGGGATTATAGCAATCAGCCCCAGCATTTT.

This rearrangement joins TRBV18 to TRBJ1-1, with TRBD1 matching over 9 bases. The germline gives CDR1 KGHSH, CDR2 LQKENI. The CDR3 runs to 17 residues. Losses at the gene ends were 5 bases for V and 4 bases for J; bases not matched to a gene: 14. The CDR3: CASSSTGGAARGTEAFF. The CDR3 DNA reads TGTGCCAGCTCATCAACAGGGGGCGCCGCAAGGGGCACTGAAGCTTTCTTT.

The rearrangement uses TRBV5-1 and TRBJ1-4, with 7 bases aligning to TRBD1. The CDR3 totals 14 residues. V dropped 3 bases and J dropped 4; count of bases not matched to a gene: 3. CDR1 SGHRS and CDR2 YFSETQ come from the germline V gene. CDR3 sequence: CASSSQGFNEKLFF. In DNA, the CDR3 is TGCGCCAGCAGCTCACAGGGGTTTAATGAAAAACTGTTTTTT.

The V call is TRBV9, the J call TRBJ2-7; 8 nucleotides line up with TRBD1. The CDR3 runs to 13 residues. Germline CDR1 is SGDLS and CDR2 is YYNGEE. V lost 7 bases and J lost 3; bases outside the gene matches: 6. CDR3 loop: CASGRQGNYEQYF. CDR3 DNA sequence: TGTGCCAGCGGCCGACAGGGGAACTACGAGCAGTACTTC.

V gene TRBV6-1 combines with J gene TRBJ1-6; TRBD1 might be the D (6 bases). Germline V gene lookup returns CDR1 MNHNS and CDR2 SASEGT. This CDR3 spans 14 amino acids. The V end lost 1 base, the J end lost 7 bases, and 8 bases lay between the germline ends. The DNA for the CDR3 is TGTGCCAGCAGTGAAGTCGACAGGAATTCACCCCTCCACTTT. Translating it yields CASSEVDRNSPLHF.

The chain has TRBV5-4 and TRBJ2-3; D unresolved. With 4 bases removed from V and 0 bases from J, the gap between germline ends came to 9 bases. The germline CDR1 and CDR2 sequences are SGHNT and YYREEE (reference sequence). The CDR3 is 14 residues long. CDR3 DNA sequence: TGTGCCAGCAGCGTCAAACACAGCACAGATACGCAGTATTTT. Translating it yields CASSVKHSTDTQYF. Full variable domain (rest looked up from reference TRBV5-4 and TRBJ2-3): ETGVTQSPTHLIKTRGQQVTLRCSSQSGHNTVSWYQQALGQGPQFIFQYYREEENGRGNFPPRFSGLQFPNYSSELNVNALELDDSALYLCASSVKHSTDTQYFGPGTRLTVL.

This chain links TRBV7-8 with TRBJ2-3; tentatively, D is TRBD1 (5 bases). This CDR3 region has 15 residues. Looked up from germline, CDR1 is SGHVS and CDR2 is FQNEAQ. V gave up 4 bases and J gave up 2 bases, with 13 bases separating them. This chain's CDR3 is CASSSAGHYTDTQYF. The CDR3 DNA reads as TGTGCCAGCAGCTCCGCCGGACACTACACAGATACGCAGTATTTT.

The CDR3 loop is CASSLEGATQETQYF. Here the CDR3 DNA reads TGTGCCAGCAGCTTGGAGGGGGCTACCCAAGAGACCCAGTACTTC. The chain couples TRBV5-4 to TRBJ2-5, with TRBD1 matching 7 bases. The CDR3 extends over 15 amino acids. Losses at the gene ends were 0 bases for V and 1 base for J; bases not matched to a gene: 3. Germline values: CDR1 SGHNT, CDR2 YYREEE (reference sequence).